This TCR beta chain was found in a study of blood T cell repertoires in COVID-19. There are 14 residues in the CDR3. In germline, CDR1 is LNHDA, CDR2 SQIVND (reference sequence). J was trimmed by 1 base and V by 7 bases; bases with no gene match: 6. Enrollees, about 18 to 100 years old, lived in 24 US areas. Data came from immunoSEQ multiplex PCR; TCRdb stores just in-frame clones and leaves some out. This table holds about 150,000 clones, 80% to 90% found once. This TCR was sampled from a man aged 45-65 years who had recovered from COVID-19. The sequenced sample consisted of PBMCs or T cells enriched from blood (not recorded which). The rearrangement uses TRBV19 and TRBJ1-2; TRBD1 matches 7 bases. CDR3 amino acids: CASIQTGSNYGYTF. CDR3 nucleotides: TGTGCCAGTATTCAGACAGGGAGTAACTATGGCTACACCTTC.